This T cell receptor (beta chain) was profiled in a study of CD4 T cells in relation to SARS-CoV-2 and coronaviruses. General study points: Compared with monoreactive clones, crossreactive clones showed significantly weaker SARS-CoV-2 expansion.

Trimming removed 4 bases from V and 8 bases from J; junction bases left unmatched: 10. CDR3 length equals 15 residues. Per germline, CDR1 SGHRS and CDR2 YFSETQ. CD4+ T cells from unexposed donors were obtained before the COVID-19 pandemic (2011-2018). After about 10 days of culture, CD4+ T cells were isolated. TCRdb's table, derived via immunoSEQ multiplex PCR, lists solely in-frame clones and lacks some. The sample holds about 27,000 clones, 73% seen once. In regard to this clone: Its antigen is not known.

Sequencing was performed on CD4+ T cells from PBMCs, cultured in vitro. This clonotype originated in a human donor in good health. The chain has TRBV5-1 and TRBJ2-1; 9 bases are a match to TRBD2. CDR3 amino acids: CASSPSAGGPDEQFF. CDR3 DNA: TGCGCCAGCAGCCCTTCGGCGGGGGGGCCCGATGAGCAGTTCTTC.